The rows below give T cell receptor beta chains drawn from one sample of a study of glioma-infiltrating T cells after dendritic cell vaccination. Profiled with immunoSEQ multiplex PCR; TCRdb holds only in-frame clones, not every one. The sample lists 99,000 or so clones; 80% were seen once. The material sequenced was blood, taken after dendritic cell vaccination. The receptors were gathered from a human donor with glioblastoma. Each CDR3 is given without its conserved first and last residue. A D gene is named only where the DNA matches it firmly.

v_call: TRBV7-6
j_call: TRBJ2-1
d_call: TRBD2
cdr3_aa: ASSGWRGGSGTSKQF

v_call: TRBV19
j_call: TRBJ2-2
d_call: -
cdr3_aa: ASSIDGLPTGELF

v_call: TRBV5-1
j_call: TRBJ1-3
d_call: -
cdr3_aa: ASSLEGVGNTIY

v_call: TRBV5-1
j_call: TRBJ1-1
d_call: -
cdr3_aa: ASSLGAGTEAF

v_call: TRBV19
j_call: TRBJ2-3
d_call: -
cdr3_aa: ASSMSTDTQY

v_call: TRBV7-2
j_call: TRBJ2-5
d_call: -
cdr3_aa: ASSFARQETQY

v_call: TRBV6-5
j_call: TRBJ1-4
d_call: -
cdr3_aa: ASSPRGGGGEKLF

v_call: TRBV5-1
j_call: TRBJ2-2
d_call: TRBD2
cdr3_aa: ASSFLAGGAGELF

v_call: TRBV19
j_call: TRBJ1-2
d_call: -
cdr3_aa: ASSITRGDYGYT

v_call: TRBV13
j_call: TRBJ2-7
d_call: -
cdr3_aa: ASRKKTSYEQY

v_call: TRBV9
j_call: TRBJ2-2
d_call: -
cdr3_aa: ASSVTPGDPNTGELF

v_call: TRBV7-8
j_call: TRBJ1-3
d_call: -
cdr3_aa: ASSSGHGSGNTIY

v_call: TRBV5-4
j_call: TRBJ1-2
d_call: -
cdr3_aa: ASSLDGPANYGYT

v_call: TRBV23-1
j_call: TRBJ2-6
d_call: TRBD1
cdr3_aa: ASSHGGTGRAGANVLT

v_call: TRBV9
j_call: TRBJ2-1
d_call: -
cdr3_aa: ASSPILGTYNEQF

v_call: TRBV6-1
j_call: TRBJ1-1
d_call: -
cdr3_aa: ASSEVVDGAEAF

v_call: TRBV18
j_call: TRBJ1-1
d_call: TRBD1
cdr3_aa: ASSPLDRGRNTEAF

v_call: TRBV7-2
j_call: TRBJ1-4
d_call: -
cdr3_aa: ASSPGLRSGEKLF

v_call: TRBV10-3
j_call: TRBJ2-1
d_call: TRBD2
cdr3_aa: AISESLAGFNEQF

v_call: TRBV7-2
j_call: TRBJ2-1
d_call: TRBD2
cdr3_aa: ASSSVSGGALANEQF

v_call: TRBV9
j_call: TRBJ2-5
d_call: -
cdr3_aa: ASSVGVSDEETQY

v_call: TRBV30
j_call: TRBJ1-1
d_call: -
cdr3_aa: AWSGDRSPTEAF

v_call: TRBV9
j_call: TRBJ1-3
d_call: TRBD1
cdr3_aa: ASSPPGTGTTTIY

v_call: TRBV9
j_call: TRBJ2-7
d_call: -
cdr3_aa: ASSVEASYEQY

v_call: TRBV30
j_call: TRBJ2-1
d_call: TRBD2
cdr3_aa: AWSVRTSGGPF

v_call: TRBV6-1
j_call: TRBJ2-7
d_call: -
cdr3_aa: ASSERPESKY

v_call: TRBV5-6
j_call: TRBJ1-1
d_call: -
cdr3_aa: ASSLWGREAF

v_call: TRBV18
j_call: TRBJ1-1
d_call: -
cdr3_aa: ASSPGRNTEAF

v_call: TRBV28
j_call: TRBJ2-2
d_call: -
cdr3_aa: ASGRSGRSGELF

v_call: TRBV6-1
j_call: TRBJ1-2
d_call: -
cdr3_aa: ASSVRVNRANYGYT

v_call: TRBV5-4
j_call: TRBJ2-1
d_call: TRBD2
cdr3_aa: ASSLPLAGVAHEQF

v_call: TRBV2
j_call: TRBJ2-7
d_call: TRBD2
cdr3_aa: ASSPLAGNSYEQY

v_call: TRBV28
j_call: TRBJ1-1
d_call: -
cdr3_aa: ASSRSGDAANEAF

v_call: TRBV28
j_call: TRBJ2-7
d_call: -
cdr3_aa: ASSLTGIYEQY

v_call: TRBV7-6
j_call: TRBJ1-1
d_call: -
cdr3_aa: ASSSLRRTNTEAF

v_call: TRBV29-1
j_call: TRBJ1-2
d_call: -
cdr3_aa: SVEPQGNYGYT

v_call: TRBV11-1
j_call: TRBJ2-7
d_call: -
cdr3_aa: ASSARWTTNTYEQY

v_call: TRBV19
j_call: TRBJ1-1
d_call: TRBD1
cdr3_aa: ASSAKGGPIEAF

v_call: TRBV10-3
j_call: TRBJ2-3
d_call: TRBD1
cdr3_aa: AIGRQGTDTQY

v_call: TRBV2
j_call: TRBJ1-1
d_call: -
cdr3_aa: ASSYSRGGTEAF

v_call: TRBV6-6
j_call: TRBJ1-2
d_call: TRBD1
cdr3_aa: ASRGQDRNYGYT

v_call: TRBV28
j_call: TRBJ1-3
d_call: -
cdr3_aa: ASRPDSPSSGNTIY

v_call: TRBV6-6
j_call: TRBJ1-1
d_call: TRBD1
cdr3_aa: ASRTSGQGSNTEAF

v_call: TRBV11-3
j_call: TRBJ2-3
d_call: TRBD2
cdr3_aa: ASSLVAGGTDTQY

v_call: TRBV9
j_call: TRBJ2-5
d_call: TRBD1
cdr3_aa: ASSIQGAGETQY

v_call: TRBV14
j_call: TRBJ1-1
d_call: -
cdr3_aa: ASSEQGRTEAF

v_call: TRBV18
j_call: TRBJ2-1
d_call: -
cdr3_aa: ASTVRGYNEQF

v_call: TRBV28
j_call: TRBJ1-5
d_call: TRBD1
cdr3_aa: ASSPQTGHQPQH

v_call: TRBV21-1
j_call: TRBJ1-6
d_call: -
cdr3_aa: ASSKSKVRGKYNSPLH

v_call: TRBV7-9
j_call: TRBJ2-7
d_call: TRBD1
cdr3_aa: ASSYRDRVYEQY

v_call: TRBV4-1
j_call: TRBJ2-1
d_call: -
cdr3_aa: ASSQRITGNEQF

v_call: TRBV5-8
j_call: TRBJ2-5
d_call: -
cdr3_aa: ASSLVPQETQY